This T cell receptor (delta chain) was observed in a study of gamma-delta chains in newborns, infants, children. As for the study in general: Polyclonal expansion of innate γδ T cells after birth follows microbial exposure.

This clone was observed a few times. This is likely an artifact of a read error, given a far larger clone one base away. Other DNA sequences within the sample encode an identical CDR3. TCRdb re-called clones from the reads via CATT. The data show several thousand delta-chain clones, around 2.8% seen once. This sequence originates from a child who was a newborn, infant or young child, either healthy, febrile or measles-vaccinated (not recorded which). Sequencing was performed on blood.

In DNA form, the CDR3 reads TGTGCCTGTGACGCAGTCAACTGGGGGTTGTACACCGATAAACTCATCTTT. Amino acids: CACDAVNWGLYTDKLIF. The chain carries TRDV2 and TRDJ1; 8 nucleotides agree with TRDD3. Germline V gives CDR1 GEAIGNYY, CDR2 EKD. This CDR3 is built from 17 residues. V trimming: 3 bases; J trimming: 0 bases; junction bases outside the gene matches: 11.